What follows are 27 T cell receptor beta chains derived from one specimen sequenced in a study of Ad26.COV2.S vaccination and SARS-CoV-2 variants. Assay: immunoSEQ multiplex PCR; the TCRdb copy retains only in-frame clones and omits some. Altogether under 150,000 clones are present, 70% to 90% being singletons, with the ten largest covering approximately 5%. This specimen consisted of peripheral blood, obtained after recovery from COVID-19. Receptors originate from a human donor who had recovered from COVID-19.

CDR3 protein: CASSFPSRYGTDTQYF. The CDR3 DNA sequence: TGTGCCAGCAGCTTCCCCAGCCGGTACGGCACAGATACGCAGTATTTT. The rearrangement links TRBV7-9 to TRBJ2-3; D is unclear. The V end was cut by 3 bases, the J end by 1 base, with 14 bases between. The germline V gene has CDR1 SEHNR and CDR2 FQNEAQ (reference sequence). This CDR3 is 16 amino acids long.

The chain recombines TRBV4-3 with TRBJ1-2, with a weak D call TRBD1 (6 bases). This CDR3 comprises 18 residues. CDR1 LGHNA and CDR2 YSLEER come from the germline V gene. The V end lost 0 bases, the J end lost 2 bases, and 19 bases lay between the germline ends. In DNA, the CDR3 is TGCGCCAGCAGCCAAGAGGGGGTGGAGGGGGGCCTAAACTATGGCTACACCTTC. Translated, it gives CASSQEGVEGGLNYGYTF.

In its sample, this clone was seen once. The chain employs TRBV2 and TRBJ2-1; 7 bases are a match to TRBD2. V gave up 4 bases and J gave up 6 bases; unmatched junction bases: 9. Germline CDR1 is SNHLY and CDR2 is FYNNEI. The CDR3 sequence is 15 residues long. The CDR3 coding sequence is TGTGCCAGCAGTGTATCCCTCGGACTAGTCAATGAGCAGTTCTTC. This gives the protein CASSVSLGLVNEQFF. Full variable domain (outside the CDR3, taken from reference TRBV2 and TRBJ2-1): EPEVTQTPSHQVTQMGQEVILRCVPISNHLYFYWYRQILGQKVEFLVSFYNNEISEKSEIFDDQFSVERPDGSNFTLKIRSTKLEDSAMYFCASSVSLGLVNEQFFGPGTRLTVL.

The chain links TRBV30 to TRBJ1-4; TRBD1 aligns across 7 bases. Germline V gene sequence: CDR1 GTSNPN, CDR2 SVGIG (reference sequence). The CDR3 has 13 residues. The ends lost 4 bases at V and 5 bases at J; junction bases unmatched: 4. This chain's CDR3 is CAWKDRNNEKLFF. The DNA for the CDR3 is TGTGCCTGGAAGGACAGGAACAATGAAAAACTGTTTTTT.

V and J are TRBV15 and TRBJ1-4, with D possibly matching TRBD1 (5 bases). From germline, CDR1 is LNHNV and CDR2 YYDKDF (reference sequence). This CDR3 has 14 residues. V gave up 1 base and J gave up 4 bases, with 7 bases separating them. The CDR3 bases are TGTGCCACCAGCAGAGGTGACAGTAATGAAAAACTGTTTTTT. Amino acids: CATSRGDSNEKLFF.

V usage is TRBV7-9 and J usage is TRBJ2-6; D call uncertain. The V end was cut by 0 bases, the J end by 1 base, with 10 bases between. This CDR3 has 17 amino acids. The V gene's germline CDR1 is SEHNR and CDR2 FQNEAQ (reference sequence). The CDR3 loop is CASSLAYGVSGANVLTF. CDR3 nucleotides: TGTGCCAGCAGCTTAGCCTATGGGGTTTCTGGGGCCAACGTCCTGACTTTC.

V is TRBV21-1 and J is TRBJ2-1; the table's D gene call, TRBD1, was not cross checked with the DNA. TRBV21-1 is deemed a pseudogene. The CDR3 extends over 16 amino acids. The CDR3 DNA reads TGTGCCAGCATCCGACACGGACAGGGGTCCTGCAATGAGCAGTTCTTC. Translated: CASIRHGQGSCNEQFF.

The genes are TRBV7-7 and TRBJ2-3; D is ambiguous. The CDR3 sequence is 14 residues long. The V gene's germline CDR1 is SSHAT and CDR2 FNYEAQ (reference sequence). The CDR3 spells CAPTATSSTDTQYF. CDR3 nucleotide sequence: TGTGCTCCCACCGCGACCTCTAGCACAGATACGCAGTATTTT.

The chain employs TRBV9 and TRBJ2-3; D might be TRBD2 (7 bases). CDR1 is SGDLS and CDR2 is YYNGEE in the germline V gene. CDR3 size: 16 residues. The ends were cut back, 3 bases at V and 0 bases at J, with 14 bases in the middle. DNA for the CDR3: TGTGCCAGCAGCGCTAAGAGCGGGACAAGCACAGATACGCAGTATTTT. Amino acids: CASSAKSGTSTDTQYF.

The table lists this clone with a few counts. The chain combines TRBV6-6 with TRBJ1-5; a weak D match, TRBD1 (5 bases). Trimming took 0 bases from V and 6 from J, leaving 15 bases between them. CDR3 length: 16 amino acids. Germline CDR1 MNHNY, CDR2 SVGAGI (reference sequence). This CDR3 reads CASSYSIWAGSQPQHF. CDR3 sequence (DNA): TGTGCCAGCAGTTACTCGATCTGGGCAGGGTCTCAGCCCCAGCATTTT.

The chain carries TRBV19 and TRBJ1-5; no definite D call. The germline gives CDR1 LNHDA, CDR2 SQIVND (reference sequence). The ends were cut back, 5 bases at V and 7 bases at J, with 12 bases in the middle. The CDR3 contains 13 residues. CDR3 amino acids: CASSPEVYQPQHF. In nucleotides, the CDR3 is TGTGCCAGTAGTCCGGAGGTGTACCAGCCCCAGCATTTT.

V gene TRBV28 combines with J gene TRBJ2-3; TRBD1 matches at 9 bases. The CDR3 totals 15 residues. The ends lost 7 bases at V and 3 bases at J; junction bases unmatched: 8. Germline CDR1 is MDHEN and CDR2 is SYDVKM. CDR3 DNA: TGTGCCAGCAACCCCGGACAGGGGATGACAGATACGCAGTATTTT. As protein: CASNPGQGMTDTQYF.

V is TRBV5-6 and J is TRBJ1-5; TRBD1 matches at 8 bases. CDR3 length equals 15 residues. After removal of 1 base from V and 5 bases from J, the junction contained 5 bases not matched to a gene. Per germline, CDR1 SGHDT and CDR2 YYEEEE. CDR3 amino acids: CASSLRRTGHQPQHF. CDR3 DNA: TGTGCCAGCAGCTTGCGCCGGACAGGGCATCAGCCCCAGCATTTT. The full variable domain, in which reference TRBV5-6 and TRBJ1-5 provide the parts outside the CDR3, is DAGVTQSPTHLIKTRGQQVTLRCSPKSGHDTVSWYQQALGQGPQFIFQYYEEEERQRGNFPDRFSGHQFPNYSSELNVNALLLGDSALYLCASSLRRTGHQPQHFGDGTRLSIL.

This clone appeared once. This chain connects TRBV4-1 to TRBJ2-1; no clear D. This CDR3 is built from 15 residues. Germline values: CDR1 MGHRA, CDR2 YSYEKL. Trimming removed 2 bases at V and 0 bases at J, with 8 bases between. CDR3 sequence reads: CASSQTSSSYNEQFF. CDR3 bases: TGCGCCAGCAGCCAAACGTCCAGCTCCTACAATGAGCAGTTCTTC.

This chain uses TRBV30 with TRBJ1-6; possibly TRBD1 for D (5 bases). CDR3 size: 14 residues. Looked up from germline, CDR1 is GTSNPN and CDR2 is SVGIG (reference sequence). The V end was cut by 0 bases, the J end by 9 bases, with 12 bases between. CDR3 in amino acids: CAWSVRGPRSPLHF. The CDR3 DNA sequence: TGTGCCTGGAGTGTACGGGGACCCCGTTCACCCCTCCACTTT.

This clone was seen only a few times. The sample carries other DNA sequences with the same CDR3. The rearrangement links TRBV18 to TRBJ2-3; D is ambiguous. V was shortened by 4 bases and J by 0 bases, with 5 bases between the two germline ends. This CDR3 spans 13 amino acids. From germline, CDR1 is KGHSH and CDR2 LQKENI. CDR3 bases: TGTGCCAGCTCACGTCCGAGCACAGATACGCAGTATTTT. This codes for CASSRPSTDTQYF.

V is TRBV28 and J is TRBJ1-2, with unresolved D. V was shortened by 0 bases and J by 1 base, with 9 bases between the two germline ends. The CDR3 runs 15 residues. The germline V gene encodes CDR1 MDHEN and CDR2 SYDVKM. The CDR3 DNA sequence: TGTGCCAGCAGTTTATGGGGAGATTATAACTATGGCTACACCTTC. This sequence encodes CASSLWGDYNYGYTF.

This clone appeared once. The rearrangement joins TRBV5-1 to TRBJ2-1; D is possibly TRBD1 or TRBD2 (5 bases each). Trimming pared 4 bases from V and 0 bases from J, leaving 11 bases between. The CDR3 consists of 15 residues. Germline CDR1 reads SGHRS; CDR2 reads YFSETQ. In DNA, the CDR3 is TGCGCCAGCAGCCTGGGACCCAGCTCCTACAATGAGCAGTTCTTC. It yields the protein CASSLGPSSYNEQFF.

There are a few counts of this clone. The CDR3 loop is CASSYGRRVGEQYF. CDR3 coding DNA: TGTGCCAGCAGTTACGGCAGAAGGGTCGGCGAGCAGTACTTC. The chain recombines TRBV6-2 or TRBV6-3 with TRBJ2-7; D is ambiguous. The CDR3 loop spans 14 amino acids. Trimming took off 2 bases at V and 6 bases at J, with 14 bases between the two ends. CDR1 is MNHEY, CDR2 SVGEGT, per germline.

This chain connects TRBV10-3 to TRBJ1-1, with no clear D. V lost 2 bases, J lost 3 bases, and 10 bases lay in between. This CDR3 spans 14 amino acids. Germline lookup yields CDR1 ENHRY and CDR2 SYGVKD. The CDR3 DNA reads TGTGCCATCAGTGAGGAGGGCTCGGACACTGAAGCTTTCTTT. Its translation: CAISEEGSDTEAFF.

The rearrangement uses TRBV28 and TRBJ2-7; 8 bases line up with TRBD1. The ends lost 3 bases at V and 0 bases at J; junction bases unmatched: 7. The CDR3 length is 16 residues. Looked up from germline, CDR1 is MDHEN and CDR2 is SYDVKM. CDR3 in amino acids: CASSFLGQGSSYEQYF. The DNA of the CDR3 is TGTGCCAGCAGTTTCCTAGGACAGGGAAGCTCCTACGAGCAGTACTTC.

This sequence joins TRBV7-2 and TRBJ2-7, with a possible D match to TRBD1 (5 bases). Trimming cost V 3 bases and J 3 bases, with 12 bases left between them. The CDR3 covers 14 residues. Per the germline V gene, CDR1 is SGHTA and CDR2 is FQGNSA. The chain's CDR3 is CASSFGRAVYEQYF. CDR3 in DNA: TGTGCCAGCAGCTTCGGCAGGGCCGTCTACGAGCAGTACTTC.

This chain joins TRBV5-4 and TRBJ2-7; maybe TRBD2 (5 bases). The CDR3 runs 14 residues. V was trimmed by 0 bases and J by 1 base, leaving 8 bases between them. Germline V gene data show CDR1 as SGHNT and CDR2 as YYREEE (reference sequence). The DNA for the CDR3 is TGTGCCAGCAGCTTGGGTAGGGAGTCCTACGAGCAGTACTTC. This translates into CASSLGRESYEQYF.

The V call is TRBV4-1, the J call TRBJ2-1; 12 positions match TRBD2. CDR1 is MGHRA, CDR2 YSYEKL, per germline. J was trimmed by 10 bases and V by 4 bases; bases with no gene match: 2. The CDR3 consists of 13 residues. CDR3 DNA: TGCGCCAGCAGCCCCGGGACTAGCGGGGAGCAGTTCTTC. It specifies CASSPGTSGEQFF.

This rearrangement joins TRBV7-9 to TRBJ2-1; 12 bases agree with TRBD2. The CDR3 extends over 15 amino acids. With 5 bases clipped from V and 8 bases from J, the junction kept 7 bases outside the gene matches. CDR1 and CDR2 (germline): SEHNR, FQNEAQ (reference sequence). The chain's CDR3 is CASSASASGGDEQFF. The CDR3, as DNA: TGTGCCAGCAGCGCCTCGGCTAGCGGGGGGGATGAGCAGTTCTTC.

This clone was observed a single time. The chain is built from TRBV4-3 and TRBJ2-3, with 9 positions matching TRBD1. Germline assignment: CDR1 LGHNA and CDR2 YSLEER. The CDR3 totals 17 residues. Trimming cost V 5 bases and J 4 bases; bases outside gene matches: 13. The CDR3 loop is CASSARRRDRDSDTQYF. Here the CDR3 DNA reads TGCGCCAGCAGCGCACGCCGTCGGGACAGGGATTCAGATACGCAGTATTTT.

CDR3 in DNA: TGTGCCAGCACCGTATTCGACAGGTATGACACTGAAGCTTTCTTT. Translated: CASTVFDRYDTEAFF. The chain has TRBV2 and TRBJ1-1, with D maybe TRBD1 (6 bases). Germline V gives CDR1 SNHLY, CDR2 FYNNEI. The CDR3 totals 15 residues. V was trimmed by 7 bases and J by 3 bases, leaving 18 bases between them.